The rows below give T cell receptor beta chains drawn from one sample of a study of sequential checkpoint blockade in melanoma. TCRdb keeps only in-frame clones here, not all; method: immunoSEQ multiplex PCR. The sample has 40,000 or so clones, around four fifths seen once; the top ten hold around 5.4%. Sequenced here: CD8+ T cells sorted from blood (inferred from file names), sampled from a patient given nivolumab and ipilimumab in sequence. The source is a human donor with melanoma. Both conserved end residues are part of each CDR3. A clone size is listed for some rows: how often the clone was seen (once, few, many), or a class if it is expanded.

CDR3	size	V	J	length
CASSQVGQAGVYPPYEQYF	.	TRBV14	TRBJ2-7	19
CASSSTGWGTGELFF	.	TRBV27	TRBJ2-2	15
CATSSYSHEQYF	.	TRBV15	TRBJ2-7	12
CASSLGQGAGYEQYF	.	TRBV9	TRBJ2-7	15
CASTSGGAQAGELFF	.	TRBV4-1	TRBJ1-4	15
CASTKLTGHYEQYF	.	TRBV5-6	TRBJ2-7	14
CASSLADSYNEQFF	.	TRBV7-9	TRBJ2-1	14
CTWLVNTEAFF	.	TRBV20-1	TRBJ1-1	11
CASSGGTVNTEAFF	.	TRBV6-5	TRBJ1-1	14
CASTPGEGQPQHF	once	TRBV6-5	TRBJ1-5	13
CASSYGREWETQYF	.	TRBV6-5	TRBJ2-5	14
CASKKDATTGDGYTF	.	TRBV6-4	TRBJ1-2	15
CASSVAVNTEAFF	.	TRBV9	TRBJ1-1	13
CASSGGQGANTEAFF	.	TRBV5-1	TRBJ1-1	15
CATSRDGTSGLYNEQFF	.	TRBV15	TRBJ2-1	17
CASSQSNTGELFF	.	TRBV4-1	TRBJ2-2	13
CASSSPPPLGVGPGNTIYF	.	TRBV19	TRBJ1-3	19
CASSLVVGGIYGYTF	.	TRBV5-6	TRBJ1-2	15
CASSYSAGKETQYF	.	TRBV6-5	TRBJ2-5	14